Listed here are 20 T cell receptor beta chains from one sample, sequenced in a study of cytomegalovirus exposure and HLA in healthy donors. In the PCR, 60 Vbeta and 13 Jbeta primers were used. The table came from immunoSEQ multiplex PCR; TCRdb's copy has only in-frame clones and leaves some out. In the table there are 170,000 or so clones, roughly 82% of which are singletons. The specimen was PBMCs. The source is a man in his fifties or sixties in good health and CMV-seropositive.

The genes are TRBV7-2 and TRBJ1-5; D call uncertain. Trimming left V 6 bases short and J 4 bases short, with 10 bases between. The CDR3 consists of 13 residues. Per germline, CDR1 SGHTA and CDR2 FQGNSA. CDR3 DNA: TGTGCCAGCAGTTCCTATTTAAATCAGCCCCAGCATTTT. Its translation: CASSSYLNQPQHF.

The chain recombines TRBV7-9 with TRBJ1-5, with TRBD1 matching 9 bases. CDR1 and CDR2 (germline): SEHNR, FQNEAQ (reference sequence). The ends lost 3 bases at V and 4 bases at J; junction bases unmatched: 4. This CDR3 contains 15 residues. DNA for the CDR3: TGTGCCAGCAGCTTCTCCGGGACAGGGAATCAGCCCCAGCATTTT. This codes for CASSFSGTGNQPQHF. Based on the CDR3 plus reference TRBV7-9 and TRBJ1-5, the full variable domain is DTGVSQNPRHKITKRGQNVTFRCDPISEHNRLYWYRQTLGQGPEFLTYFQNEAQLEKSRLLSDRFSAERPKGSFSTLEIQRTEQGDSAMYLCASSFSGTGNQPQHFGDGTRLSIL.

The CDR3 is CASIGDTNQPQHF. The DNA for the CDR3 is TGTGCCAGTATCGGGGACACCAATCAGCCCCAGCATTTT. This chain connects TRBV19 to TRBJ1-5, with D possibly TRBD1 on 6 matching bases. The CDR3 spans 13 residues. CDR1 and CDR2 (germline): LNHDA, SQIVND (reference sequence). V gave up 7 bases and J gave up 3 bases, with 10 bases separating them.

J is TRBJ2-5 and V is TRBV11-2; perhaps TRBD2 as D (5 bases). V gave up 4 bases and J gave up 0 bases, with 6 bases separating them. The germline gives CDR1 SGHAT, CDR2 FQNNGV. This CDR3 contains 13 residues. CDR3 region: CASSSGYQETQYF. The CDR3 DNA reads TGTGCCAGCAGCTCGGGGTACCAAGAGACCCAGTACTTC.

This chain uses TRBV18 with TRBJ1-2; D perhaps matches TRBD1 (6 bases). V gave up 5 bases and J gave up 5 bases, with 12 bases separating them. The CDR3 has 13 amino acids. The germline CDR1 and CDR2 sequences are KGHSH and LQKENI. The chain's CDR3 is CASSAGTKYGYTF. In DNA form, the CDR3 reads TGTGCCAGCTCAGCCGGGACAAAATATGGCTACACCTTC.

This clone occurred once. The chain uses TRBV29-1 and TRBJ1-1, with D perhaps matching TRBD1 (5 bases). The CDR3 spans 14 residues. The germline gives CDR1 SQVTM, CDR2 ANQGSEA. V lost 1 base to trimming and J lost 3 bases, with 12 bases between them. CDR3 nucleotides: TGCAGCGTTGAAGTCGGGGGTAGGGACACTGAAGCTTTCTTT. Translation gives CSVEVGGRDTEAFF.

The chain joins TRBV5-1 to TRBJ2-2; 7 bases line up with TRBD1. Losses at the gene ends were 4 bases for V and 7 bases for J; bases not matched to a gene: 7. In germline, CDR1 is SGHRS, CDR2 YFSETQ. The CDR3 loop spans 14 amino acids. The CDR3 loop is CASSRDRVGGELFF. CDR3 nucleotide sequence: TGCGCCAGCAGCAGAGACAGGGTTGGCGGGGAGCTGTTTTTT.

The chain joins TRBV9 to TRBJ1-3; D not certain. CDR1 is SGDLS and CDR2 is YYNGEE in the germline V gene. This CDR3 is 15 amino acids long. Trimming took 3 bases from V and 0 from J, leaving 10 bases between them. CDR3 nucleotide sequence: TGTGCCAGCAGCGATTACGGGATCTCTGGAAACACCATATATTTT. The encoded protein is CASSDYGISGNTIYF.

The chain couples TRBV19 to TRBJ2-1; 11 nucleotides agree with TRBD2. The CDR3 is made up of 15 amino acids. Unmatched junction bases numbered 9, after V lost 10 bases and J lost 4 bases. The germline CDR1 and CDR2 sequences are LNHDA and SQIVND (reference sequence). The CDR3 loop reads CATKLAGGGYNEQFF. The CDR3 nucleotides are TGTGCCACCAAGTTAGCGGGAGGGGGATACAATGAGCAGTTCTTC.

This clone was seen a handful of times. V usage is TRBV27 and J usage is TRBJ2-7, with 7 positions matching TRBD1. Germline CDR1 reads MNHEY; CDR2 reads SMNVEV (reference sequence). J lost 5 bases, V lost 3 bases, and 7 bases had no gene match. The CDR3 is 14 amino acids. The CDR3 reads CASSFRQGTHEQYF. The CDR3 DNA sequence: TGTGCCAGCAGTTTTAGACAGGGAACCCACGAGCAGTACTTC.

In DNA form, the CDR3 reads TGTGCCAGCAGCTCGATGGCAGGGGGCTTAGATACGCAGTATTTT. This encodes CASSSMAGGLDTQYF. The chain employs TRBV7-3 and TRBJ2-3; 8 nucleotides line up with TRBD1. In germline, CDR1 is SGHTA, CDR2 FQGTGA. The CDR3 extends over 15 amino acids. The J segment lost 5 bases and the V segment lost 4 bases, leaving 8 bases of the junction unmatched.

This clone was observed a few times. The chain joins TRBV19 to TRBJ2-2, with a weak D call TRBD1 (6 bases). Trimming removed 3 bases at V and 7 bases at J, with 18 bases between. Germline lookup yields CDR1 LNHDA and CDR2 SQIVND (reference sequence). The CDR3 spans 16 residues. The CDR3 sequence is CASSIVPPGAYGELFF. The DNA of the CDR3 is TGTGCCAGTAGTATTGTACCCCCAGGGGCCTACGGGGAGCTGTTTTTT.

V gene TRBV6-5 combines with J gene TRBJ1-3, with 8 bases that match TRBD1. Germline values: CDR1 MNHEY, CDR2 SVGAGI. The CDR3 extends over 12 amino acids. V lost 6 bases, J lost 9 bases, and 4 bases stayed unmatched. The CDR3 protein is CASRITGGTIYF. DNA of the CDR3: TGTGCCAGCAGAATAACAGGGGGCACCATATATTTT.

The V and J genes are TRBV19 and TRBJ2-1; tentative D call: TRBD2 (5 bases). The CDR3 is 13 amino acids. Per the germline V gene, CDR1 is LNHDA and CDR2 is SQIVND (reference sequence). Between the trimmed V and J ends, which lost 5 bases and 9 bases, there was a span of 14 bases. The CDR3, as DNA: TGTGCCAGTAGTCCGCGTCCGGGGTTTGAGCAGTTCTTC. This translates into CASSPRPGFEQFF. Together with reference TRBV19 and TRBJ2-1, the CDR3 gives the full variable domain: DGGITQSPKYLFRKEGQNVTLSCEQNLNHDAMYWYRQDPGQGLRLIYYSQIVNDFQKGDIAEGYSVSREKKESFPLTVTSAQKNPTAFYLCASSPRPGFEQFFGPGTRLTVL.

The chain recombines TRBV6-1 with TRBJ2-3; D possibly corresponds to TRBD1 (6 bases). CDR1 is MNHNS and CDR2 is SASEGT in the germline V gene. V was trimmed by 8 bases and J by 1 base, leaving 10 bases between them. The CDR3 runs 13 residues. CDR3 residues: CASLEGGTDTQYF. DNA for the CDR3: TGTGCCAGCCTCGAGGGGGGCACAGATACGCAGTATTTT.

The V and J genes are TRBV28 and TRBJ2-4; the D gene is possibly TRBD2 (6 bases). Trimming shortened V by 6 bases and J by 6 bases, and 24 bases separated the two germline ends. Germline CDR1 is MDHEN and CDR2 is SYDVKM. The CDR3 sequence is 17 residues long. CDR3 sequence: CASRPPWEGVGRNIQYF. The CDR3 nucleotides read TGTGCCAGCAGGCCCCCTTGGGAAGGGGTCGGGAGAAACATTCAGTACTTC. Based on the CDR3 plus reference TRBV28 and TRBJ2-4, the full variable domain is DVKVTQSSRYLVKRTGEKVFLECVQDMDHENMFWYRQDPGLGLRLIYFSYDVKMKEKGDIPEGYSVSREKKERFSLILESASTNQTSMYLCASRPPWEGVGRNIQYFGAGTRLSVL.

The chain carries TRBV5-1 and TRBJ1-5; D may be TRBD1 (5 bases). The germline gives CDR1 SGHRS, CDR2 YFSETQ. The CDR3 has 15 residues. The ends were cut back, 1 base at V and 2 bases at J, with 10 bases in the middle. The CDR3 bases are TGCGCCAGCAGCTTGTCCGGGGGGGGCAATCAGCCCCAGCATTTT. Its translation: CASSLSGGGNQPQHF.

V is TRBV5-6 and J is TRBJ2-1; 7 positions match TRBD2. Germline loops: CDR1 SGHDT, CDR2 YYEEEE. The J segment lost 12 bases and the V segment lost 4 bases, leaving 13 bases of the junction unmatched. CDR3 length: 14 amino acids. CDR3 sequence reads: CASSPRAGVQGQFF. DNA for the CDR3: TGTGCCAGCAGCCCCAGGGCGGGAGTTCAAGGGCAGTTCTTC. The entire variable domain, with the rest obtained from reference TRBV5-6 and TRBJ2-1, is as follows: DAGVTQSPTHLIKTRGQQVTLRCSPKSGHDTVSWYQQALGQGPQFIFQYYEEEERQRGNFPDRFSGHQFPNYSSELNVNALLLGDSALYLCASSPRAGVQGQFFGPGTRLTVL.

Here the CDR3 DNA reads TGTGCCAGCAGCGTAGCCGGCGGGAGAGGGTCCGGAAACACCGGGGAGCTGTTTTTT. The encoded protein is CASSVAGGRGSGNTGELFF. The J gene is TRBJ2-2, the V gene TRBV9; 7 nucleotides align to TRBD2. This CDR3 has 19 residues. With 0 bases clipped from V and 2 bases from J, the junction kept 13 bases outside the gene matches. Germline V gene data show CDR1 as SGDLS and CDR2 as YYNGEE.

The chain links TRBV27 to TRBJ2-5; possibly TRBD2 for D (6 bases). CDR1 MNHEY and CDR2 SMNVEV come from the germline V gene (reference sequence). V was clipped by 2 bases and J by 5 bases, with 9 bases between them. The CDR3 has 13 amino acids. This CDR3 reads CASSLLGSETQYF. Here the CDR3 DNA reads TGTGCCAGCAGTTTACTCGGGAGCGAGACCCAGTACTTC.